This TCR beta chain was found in a study of OX40 agonist ivuxolimab in advanced cancers. Turning to the study itself: The dose-escalation cohort was about 80% male, with a mean age of about 60 years, ranging roughly 23 to 79. Anti-PD-1, anti-PD-L1 or anti-CTLA-4 therapy given earlier was allowed, and around 40% had some.

V lost 3 bases, J lost 5 bases, and 20 bases lay in between. Germline CDR1 and CDR2: MNHNY and SVGAGI (reference sequence). This CDR3 contains 16 residues. TCRdb's copy holds only in-frame clones and misses some; the assay was immunoSEQ multiplex PCR. The sample includes tens of thousands of clones, approximately 88% of them seen just once. Whole-study results and caveats: On average, CD8+ T cells showed a greater number of expanded clones than CD4+.

On this clone itself: Its antigen remains unidentified.

V gene TRBV6-6 combines with J gene TRBJ2-7; a possible D gene is TRBD1 (6 bases). The TCR comes from an adult with an advanced solid tumor such as melanoma, head and neck, liver or kidney cancer. The source material was CD4+ or CD8+ T cells sorted from blood, sampled in a trial of the OX40 agonist ivuxolimab. As DNA, the CDR3 is TGTGCCAGCAGTTATCTAGGACAGAGAGGGGATAACGAGCAGTACTTC. The encoded protein is CASSYLGQRGDNEQYF.